This TCR beta chain was sequenced in a study of CD8 T cells in ankylosing spondylitis. TCRdb called the 5' RACE reads again in MiXCR, with one record for every CDR3 protein. The sample records more than 250,000 distinct CDR3 sequences, 8% being singletons. About this clonotype itself: Its antigen is currently unknown.

Study-wide results and caveats: Blood from ankylosing spondylitis patients appeared to carry a characteristic roughly eight-variant TCR beta motif.

V lost 4 bases, J lost 8 bases, and 15 bases stayed unmatched. The CDR3 is made up of 16 amino acids. The V gene's germline CDR1 is MDHEN and CDR2 SYDVKM. This chain joins TRBV28 and TRBJ1-2, with 8 bases aligning to TRBD1. Source material: blood, either unsorted or a sorted T cell fraction (not recorded which). The sequence came from a male donor with ankylosing spondylitis. The CDR3 loop is CASSSGQGPPTLGYTF. The DNA for the CDR3 is TGTGCCAGCAGTTCTGGACAGGGACCCCCGACCCTGGGCTACACCTTC.